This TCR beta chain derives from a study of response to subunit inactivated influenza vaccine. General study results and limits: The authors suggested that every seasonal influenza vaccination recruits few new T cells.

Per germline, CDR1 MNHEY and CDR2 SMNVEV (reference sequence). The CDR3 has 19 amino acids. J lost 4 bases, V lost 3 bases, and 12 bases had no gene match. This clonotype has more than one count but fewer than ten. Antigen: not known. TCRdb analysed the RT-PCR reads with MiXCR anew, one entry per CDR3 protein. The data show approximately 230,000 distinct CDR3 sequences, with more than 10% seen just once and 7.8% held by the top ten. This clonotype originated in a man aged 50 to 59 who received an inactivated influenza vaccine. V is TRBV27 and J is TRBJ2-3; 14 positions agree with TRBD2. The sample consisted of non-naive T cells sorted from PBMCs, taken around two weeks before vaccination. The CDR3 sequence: CASSFLGLAGGLGADTQYF. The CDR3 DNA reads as TGTGCCAGCAGTTTCCTAGGACTAGCGGGGGGATTGGGGGCAGATACGCAGTATTTT.